This TCR beta chain originates from a study of tumor and adjacent non-tumor tissue in lung cancer (dated by TCRdb to the late 2010s). Background for the entire study: The cohort included some 11 adenocarcinoma, 2 squamous cell carcinoma and 1 small cell lung cancer patients. In total, sequencing yielded 125,075,908 productive TCRbeta reads, which works out to an average of around 3.9 million reads per sample. The approximately 15 enrolled patients, of whom approximately ten were men and 5 were women, were aged about 30 to 80 years and were diagnosed with TNM stage I to III disease. Using bulk TCRbeta repertoires from roughly 14 lung cancer patients, the study set lung tumor tissue side by side with matched distant non-tumor lung tissue. TCRbeta CDR3 sequencing was performed on thirty paired specimens, with one tumor sample and one normal lung sample collected per patient.

Libraries were built with multiplex PCR. Sequencer: Illumina HiSeq 2500. TCRbeta libraries were constructed through three rounds of nested PCR with primers (Table S4) according to protocols modified from ARM-PCR. Before sequencing, PCR products of 200-500 bp were cut from the gel and purified using the QIAquick gel extraction kit. The published analysis was carried out like this. Reads were cleaned using Trimmomatic, were merged into complete CDR3 sequences using FLASH, and were assigned to V(D)J germline segments using MiTCR. VDJtools was used to compute clonal diversity as the inverse Simpson's index. Productive reads were defined as in-frame sequences without a premature stop codon. The public reads were reanalyzed by TCRdb: fastp trimming at Q25, MiXCR alignment, in-frame beta chains only. Under each unique CDR3 protein, matching rows form one entry showing the most common genes and DNA. The V and J calls come from TCRdb's annotation, not from the publication. Present in this sample are 77,000 or so distinct CDR3 sequences, just over 75% of which were seen just once. The ten largest clonotypes hold under 40% of the sample.

CDR1 and CDR2 were assigned from the germline V gene as SGHNT and YENEEA. The length of the CDR3 is 13 amino acids, counting both ends. Here the CDR3 DNA is all that survives: 39 bases in frame from base 1. What the authors observed across the whole study: The top 100 clones made up a significantly larger cumulative share of the repertoire in normal lung than in tumor tissue. Peripheral blood was not sequenced, so blood TCRbeta repertoires were not examined in the lung cancer patients of the study. Neither the sequencing platform nor unique molecular identifiers are mentioned in the methods. TCR diversity was significantly higher in younger patients, and greater tumor TCR diversity was associated with shorter overall survival and shorter disease-free survival. Significantly higher TCR diversity (inverse Simpson) was observed in tumor tissue than in normal lung tissue (roughly 390 vs 170, P = 0.0075, Mann-Whitney U test). Only roughly 14 patients were in the cohort, and the authors stated that larger samples and more detailed clinical data are needed.

RNA was isolated from bulk, unsorted tissue, and RNA quality was assessed with a NanoDrop ND-1000 and an Agilent 2100. For the normal lung samples, distant non-tumor tissue was collected more than 3 cm away from the tumor edge. Newly diagnosed lung cancer patients without prior chemotherapy who had been admitted for thoracic surgery in China between August and November 2014 were enrolled as donors. Anyone who had undergone radiotherapy or chemotherapy before, or who had another cancer at the same time, was left out of the study. Surgical tissue pieces of about 1-2.3 cm3 were preserved in RNAlater solution and were kept at -80 degrees C until use. About this clonotype: Its specific antigen is unknown. The conserved closing phenylalanine or tryptophan is absent in this CDR3, likely reflecting a read error.

The clonotype was recovered from a man in his 70s with non-small cell lung cancer. The rearranged chain carries TRBV11-3 and TRBJ1-1; the D gene remains uncertain. Sequences were obtained from distant non-tumor lung tissue. The CDR3 here reads CTSSPPANTQAFL. The bases read TGTACCAGCAGCCCCCCGGCGAACACCCAAGCTTTCCTT.